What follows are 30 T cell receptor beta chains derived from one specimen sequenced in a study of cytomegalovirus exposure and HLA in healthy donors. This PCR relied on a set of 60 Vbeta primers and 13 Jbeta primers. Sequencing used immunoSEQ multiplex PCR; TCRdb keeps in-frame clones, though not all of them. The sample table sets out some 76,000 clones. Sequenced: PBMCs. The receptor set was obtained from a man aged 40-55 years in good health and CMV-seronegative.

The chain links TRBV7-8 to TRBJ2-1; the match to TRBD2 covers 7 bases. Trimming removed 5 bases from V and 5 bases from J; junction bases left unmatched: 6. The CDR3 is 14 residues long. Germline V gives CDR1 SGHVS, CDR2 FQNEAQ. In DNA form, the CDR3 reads TGTGCCAGCAGCCCACCTAGCGGCAACAATGAGCAGTTCTTC. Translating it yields CASSPPSGNNEQFF.

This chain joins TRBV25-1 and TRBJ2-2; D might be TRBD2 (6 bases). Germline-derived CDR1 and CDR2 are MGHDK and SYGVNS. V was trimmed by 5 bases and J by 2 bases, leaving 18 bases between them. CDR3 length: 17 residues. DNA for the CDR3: TGTGCCAGCAGTTTACGACTAGGGGCAGTTAACACCGGGGAGCTGTTTTTT. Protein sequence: CASSLRLGAVNTGELFF.

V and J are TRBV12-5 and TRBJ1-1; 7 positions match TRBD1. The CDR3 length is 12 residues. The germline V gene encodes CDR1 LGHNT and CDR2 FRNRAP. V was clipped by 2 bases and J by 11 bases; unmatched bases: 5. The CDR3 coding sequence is TGTGCTAGTGGTTTGAAGGACAGGCCGGCTTTCTTT. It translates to CASGLKDRPAFF. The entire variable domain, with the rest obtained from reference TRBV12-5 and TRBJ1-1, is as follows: DARVTQTPRHKVTEMGQEVTMRCQPILGHNTVFWYRQTMMQGLELLAYFRNRAPLDDSGMPKDRFSAEMPDATLATLKIQPSEPRDSAVYFCASGLKDRPAFFGQGTRLTVV.

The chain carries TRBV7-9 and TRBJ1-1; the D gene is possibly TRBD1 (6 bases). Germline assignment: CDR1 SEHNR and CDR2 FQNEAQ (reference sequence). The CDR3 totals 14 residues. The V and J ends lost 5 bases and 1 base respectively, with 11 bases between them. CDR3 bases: TGTGCCAGCAGCCAAAGGGGGGGGAACACTGAAGCTTTCTTT. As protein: CASSQRGGNTEAFF.

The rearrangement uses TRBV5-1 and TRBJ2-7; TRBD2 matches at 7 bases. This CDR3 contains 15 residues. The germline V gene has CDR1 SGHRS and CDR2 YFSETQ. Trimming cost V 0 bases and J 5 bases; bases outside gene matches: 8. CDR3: CASSLVPGGPDEQYF. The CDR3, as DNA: TGCGCCAGCAGCTTGGTTCCGGGAGGCCCGGACGAGCAGTACTTC.

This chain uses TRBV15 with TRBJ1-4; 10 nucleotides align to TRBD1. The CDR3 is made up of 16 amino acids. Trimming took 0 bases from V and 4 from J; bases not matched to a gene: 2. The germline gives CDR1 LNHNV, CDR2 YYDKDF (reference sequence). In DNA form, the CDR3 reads TGTGCCACCAGCAGAGACCGGGACAGGGGTAATGAAAAACTGTTTTTT. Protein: CATSRDRDRGNEKLFF.

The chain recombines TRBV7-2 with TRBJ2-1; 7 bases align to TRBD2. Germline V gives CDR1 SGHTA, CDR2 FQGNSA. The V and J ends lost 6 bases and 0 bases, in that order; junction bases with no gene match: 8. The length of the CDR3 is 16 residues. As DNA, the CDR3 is TGTGCCAGCAGGGGAGAGACTAGCAACTCCTACAATGAGCAGTTCTTC. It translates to CASRGETSNSYNEQFF.

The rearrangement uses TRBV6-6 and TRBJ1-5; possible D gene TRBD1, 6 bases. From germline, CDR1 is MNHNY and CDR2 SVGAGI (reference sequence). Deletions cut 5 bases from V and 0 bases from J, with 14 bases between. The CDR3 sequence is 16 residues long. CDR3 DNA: TGTGCCAGCAGTACCGCAGGGACAACTAGCAATCAGCCCCAGCATTTT. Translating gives CASSTAGTTSNQPQHF.

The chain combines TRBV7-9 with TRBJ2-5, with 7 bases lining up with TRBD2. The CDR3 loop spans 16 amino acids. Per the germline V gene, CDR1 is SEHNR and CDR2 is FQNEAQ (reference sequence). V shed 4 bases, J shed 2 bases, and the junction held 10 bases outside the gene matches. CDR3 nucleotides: TGTGCCAGCAGCTCGCGGGCGGGGGTGAGGCAAGAGACCCAGTACTTC. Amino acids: CASSSRAGVRQETQYF.

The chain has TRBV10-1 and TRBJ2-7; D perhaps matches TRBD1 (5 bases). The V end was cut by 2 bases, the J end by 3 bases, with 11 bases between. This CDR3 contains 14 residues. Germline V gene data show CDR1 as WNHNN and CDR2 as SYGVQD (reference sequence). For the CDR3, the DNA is TGCGCCAGCAGTGAGGGTCTCAGGGACTACGAGCAGTACTTC. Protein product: CASSEGLRDYEQYF.

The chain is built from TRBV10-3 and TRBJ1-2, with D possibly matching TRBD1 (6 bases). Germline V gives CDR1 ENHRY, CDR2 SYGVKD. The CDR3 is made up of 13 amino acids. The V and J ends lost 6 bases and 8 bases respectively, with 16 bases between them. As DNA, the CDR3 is TGTGCCATCAGCCAATCGGGGGGCCGGGGCTACACCTTC. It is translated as CAISQSGGRGYTF.

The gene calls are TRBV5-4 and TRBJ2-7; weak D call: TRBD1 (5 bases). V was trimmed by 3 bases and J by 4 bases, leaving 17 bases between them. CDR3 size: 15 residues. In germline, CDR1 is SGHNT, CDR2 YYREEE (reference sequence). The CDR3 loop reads CASSSQGASKYEQYF. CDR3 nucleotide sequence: TGTGCCAGCAGCTCACAAGGGGCCTCGAAGTACGAGCAGTACTTC.

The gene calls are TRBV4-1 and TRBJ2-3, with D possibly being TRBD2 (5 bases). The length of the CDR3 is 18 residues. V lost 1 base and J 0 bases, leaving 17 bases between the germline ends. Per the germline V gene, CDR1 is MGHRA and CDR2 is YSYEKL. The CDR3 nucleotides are TGCGCCAGCAGCCAAGTTGGTGCTTCCGGGATTAGCACAGATACGCAGTATTTT. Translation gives CASSQVGASGISTDTQYF.

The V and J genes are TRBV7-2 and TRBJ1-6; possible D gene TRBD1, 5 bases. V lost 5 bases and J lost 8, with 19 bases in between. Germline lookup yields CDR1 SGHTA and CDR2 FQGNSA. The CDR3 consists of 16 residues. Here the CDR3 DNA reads TGTGCCAGCAGCCGCCAGGTCGGGGGATACCATTCACCCCTCCACTTT. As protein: CASSRQVGGYHSPLHF.

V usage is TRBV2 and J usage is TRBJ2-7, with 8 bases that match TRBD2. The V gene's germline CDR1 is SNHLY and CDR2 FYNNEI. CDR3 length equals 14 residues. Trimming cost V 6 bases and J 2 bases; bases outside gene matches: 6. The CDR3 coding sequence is TGTGCCAGCAGCGAGCGGGGACTAGCCTACGAGCAGTACTTC. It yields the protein CASSERGLAYEQYF. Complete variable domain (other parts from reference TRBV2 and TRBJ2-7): EPEVTQTPSHQVTQMGQEVILRCVPISNHLYFYWYRQILGQKVEFLVSFYNNEISEKSEIFDDQFSVERPDGSNFTLKIRSTKLEDSAMYFCASSERGLAYEQYFGPGTRLTVT.

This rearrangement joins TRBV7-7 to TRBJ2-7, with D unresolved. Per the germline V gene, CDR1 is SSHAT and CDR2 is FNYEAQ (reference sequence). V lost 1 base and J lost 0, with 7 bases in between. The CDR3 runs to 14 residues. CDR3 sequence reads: CASSLGEHSYEQYF. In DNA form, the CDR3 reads TGTGCCAGCAGCTTAGGTGAACACTCCTACGAGCAGTACTTC. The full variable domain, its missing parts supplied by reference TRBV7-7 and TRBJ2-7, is GAGVSQSPRYKVTKRGQDVTLRCDPISSHATLYWYQQALGQGPEFLTYFNYEAQPDKSGLPSDRFSAERPEGSISTLTIQRTEQRDSAMYRCASSLGEHSYEQYFGPGTRLTVT.

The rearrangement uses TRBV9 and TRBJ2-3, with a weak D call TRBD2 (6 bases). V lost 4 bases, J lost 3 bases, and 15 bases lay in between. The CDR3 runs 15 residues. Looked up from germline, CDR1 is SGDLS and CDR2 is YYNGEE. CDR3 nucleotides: TGTGCCAGCAGCTCTTCCCGGGAGTTGACAGATACGCAGTATTTT. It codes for CASSSSRELTDTQYF.

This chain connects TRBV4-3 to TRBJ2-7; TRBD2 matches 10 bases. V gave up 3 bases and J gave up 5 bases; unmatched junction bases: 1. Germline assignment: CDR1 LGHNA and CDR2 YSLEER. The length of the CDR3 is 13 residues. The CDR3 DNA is TGCGCCAGCAGCCACGGACTAGCGGACGAGCAGTACTTC. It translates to CASSHGLADEQYF.

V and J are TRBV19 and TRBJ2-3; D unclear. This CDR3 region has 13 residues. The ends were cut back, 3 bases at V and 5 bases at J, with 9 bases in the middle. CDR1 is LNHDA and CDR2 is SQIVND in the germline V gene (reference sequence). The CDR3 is CASSMGTRDTQYF. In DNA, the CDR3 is TGTGCCAGTAGTATGGGCACCCGAGATACGCAGTATTTT.

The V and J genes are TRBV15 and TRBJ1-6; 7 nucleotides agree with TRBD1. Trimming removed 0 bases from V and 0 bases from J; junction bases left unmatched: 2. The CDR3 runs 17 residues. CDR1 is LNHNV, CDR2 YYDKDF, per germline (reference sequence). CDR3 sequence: CATSRDRGSSYNSPLHF. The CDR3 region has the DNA TGTGCCACCAGCAGAGACAGGGGGAGCTCCTATAATTCACCCCTCCACTTT.

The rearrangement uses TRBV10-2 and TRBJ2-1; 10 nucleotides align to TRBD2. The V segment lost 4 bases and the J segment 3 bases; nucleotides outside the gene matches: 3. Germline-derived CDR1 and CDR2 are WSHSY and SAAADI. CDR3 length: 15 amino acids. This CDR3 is CASSAASGSYNEQFF. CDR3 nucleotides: TGCGCCAGCAGTGCAGCTAGCGGGAGCTACAATGAGCAGTTCTTC.

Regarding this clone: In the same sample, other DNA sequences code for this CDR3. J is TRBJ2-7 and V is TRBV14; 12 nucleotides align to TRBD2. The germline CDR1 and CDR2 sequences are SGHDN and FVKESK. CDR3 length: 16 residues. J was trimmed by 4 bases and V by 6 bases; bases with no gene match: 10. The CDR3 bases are TGTGCCAGCAGTCCGGGACTAGCGGGCATAAGGTACGAGCAGTACTTC. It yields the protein CASSPGLAGIRYEQYF.

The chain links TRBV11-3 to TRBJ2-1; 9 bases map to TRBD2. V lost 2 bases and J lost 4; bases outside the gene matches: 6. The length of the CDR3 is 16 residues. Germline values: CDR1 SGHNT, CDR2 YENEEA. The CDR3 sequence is CASSLRASGAYNEQFF. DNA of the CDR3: TGTGCCAGCAGCTTACGGGCTAGCGGGGCTTACAATGAGCAGTTCTTC.

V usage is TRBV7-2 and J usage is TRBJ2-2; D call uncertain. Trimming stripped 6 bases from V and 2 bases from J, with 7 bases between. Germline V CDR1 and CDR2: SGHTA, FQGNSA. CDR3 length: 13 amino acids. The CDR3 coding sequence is TGTGCCAGCAGACTGGTTAACACCGGGGAGCTGTTTTTT. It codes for CASRLVNTGELFF.

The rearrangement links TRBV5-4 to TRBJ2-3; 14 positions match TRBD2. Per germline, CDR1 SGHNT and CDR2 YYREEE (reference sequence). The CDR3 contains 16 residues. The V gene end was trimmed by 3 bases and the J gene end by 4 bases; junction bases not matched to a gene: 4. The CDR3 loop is CASSSGTSGSADTQYF. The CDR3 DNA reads TGTGCCAGCAGCTCCGGGACTAGCGGGAGTGCAGATACGCAGTATTTT.

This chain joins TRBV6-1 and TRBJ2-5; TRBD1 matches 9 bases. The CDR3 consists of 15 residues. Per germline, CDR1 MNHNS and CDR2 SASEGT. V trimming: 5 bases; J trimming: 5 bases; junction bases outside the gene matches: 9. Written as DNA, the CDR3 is TGTGCCAGCAGTCCGACAGGGGGGAATGGGGAGACCCAGTACTTC. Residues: CASSPTGGNGETQYF.

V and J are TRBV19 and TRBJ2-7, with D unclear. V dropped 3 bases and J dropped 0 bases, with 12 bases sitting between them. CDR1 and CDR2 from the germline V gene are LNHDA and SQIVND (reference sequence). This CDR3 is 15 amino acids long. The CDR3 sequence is CASSIIAAASYEQYF. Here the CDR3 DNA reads TGTGCCAGTAGTATTATCGCTGCGGCCTCCTACGAGCAGTACTTC.

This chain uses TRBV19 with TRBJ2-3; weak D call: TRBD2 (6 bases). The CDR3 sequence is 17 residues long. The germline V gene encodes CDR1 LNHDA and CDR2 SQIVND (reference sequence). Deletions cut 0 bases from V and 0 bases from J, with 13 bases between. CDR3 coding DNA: TGTGCCAGTAGTATAGATATCGCGGGACCGAGCACAGATACGCAGTATTTT. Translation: CASSIDIAGPSTDTQYF.

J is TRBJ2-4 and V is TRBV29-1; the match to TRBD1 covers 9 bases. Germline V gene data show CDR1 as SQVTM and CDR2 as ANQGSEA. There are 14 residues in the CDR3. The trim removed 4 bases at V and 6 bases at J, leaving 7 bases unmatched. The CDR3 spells CSVGDRVLGNIQYF. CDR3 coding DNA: TGCAGCGTTGGGGACAGGGTGTTGGGAAACATTCAGTACTTC.

CDR3 loop: CASSSPPGTGIYEQYF. As DNA, the CDR3 is TGTGCCAGCAGCTCGCCCCCAGGAACAGGGATCTACGAGCAGTACTTC. The chain recombines TRBV11-2 with TRBJ2-7; tentatively, D is TRBD1 (6 bases). The CDR3 spans 16 residues. V lost 4 bases, J lost 3 bases, and 19 bases lay in between. The germline gives CDR1 SGHAT, CDR2 FQNNGV. The full variable domain, its missing parts supplied by reference TRBV11-2 and TRBJ2-7, is EAGVAQSPRYKIIEKRQSVAFWCNPISGHATLYWYQQILGQGPKLLIQFQNNGVVDDSQLPKDRFSAERLKGVDSTLKIQPAKLEDSAVYLCASSSPPGTGIYEQYFGPGTRLTVT.